This T cell receptor beta chain came from a study of human T cells and chemical hapten exposure. Study summary: The use of 2% DPC on roughly 2 cm by roughly 2 cm of upper inner arm skin constituted sensitization. Overall study findings and caveats: The study found that PT1 expanded TCR counts correlated positively with patch test score. With regard to DPC sensitization, TCRs above 1 in 1000 frequency did not change.

Individual cDNA molecules (in the library) carried attached unique molecular identifiers. MiXCR, run by TCRdb on the RACE reads, gives a single entry per CDR3 protein. The sample has approximately 400,000 distinct CDR3 sequences, approximately 5.1% seen once; the top ten hold under 2.5%. The time point: patch test 1, 2 weeks after DPC sensitization. The treatment here: therapeutic diphenylcyclopropenone sensitization with weekly scalp DPC. About this clonotype: What it binds is unknown.

V was cut by 8 bases and J by 6 bases, with 10 bases left in between. CDR1 and CDR2 from the germline V gene are SGHTA and FQGNSA. The CDR3 runs to 12 residues. The chain couples TRBV7-2 to TRBJ2-2; D is ambiguous. This specimen consisted of whole blood, obtained in connection with sensitization to the hapten diphenylcyclopropenone (DPC). This clonotype was obtained from a woman between 50 and 59 years old with alopecia areata. Some clones in this sample may be carry-over from other donors' samples. In nucleotides, the CDR3 is TGTGCCAGCTCCACCCACCCCGGGGAGCTGTTTTTT. Protein product: CASSTHPGELFF.